Shown below are 17 T cell receptor beta chains from a single sample sequenced in a study of cytomegalovirus exposure and HLA in healthy donors. Measured with immunoSEQ multiplex PCR; TCRdb has only the in-frame clones, and not every one. This sample has about 120,000 clones, with 85% to 90% found just once. The sequenced material came from PBMCs. All receptors derive from a woman in her twenties or thirties in good health and CMV-seronegative.

This sequence joins TRBV5-6 and TRBJ1-4; 9 bases agree with TRBD1. The CDR3 has 16 amino acids. Germline V gene sequence: CDR1 SGHDT, CDR2 YYEEEE. The junction had 8 bases not matched to a gene; V was cut back by 4 bases and J by 4 bases. CDR3 region: CASSPTGQGGNEKLFF. As DNA, the CDR3 is TGTGCCAGCAGCCCCACGGGACAGGGTGGTAATGAAAAACTGTTTTTT.

This chain links TRBV18 with TRBJ1-2, with a weak D call TRBD1 (5 bases). The germline V gene encodes CDR1 KGHSH and CDR2 LQKENI. Trimming removed 2 bases at V and 4 bases at J, with 11 bases between. The CDR3 contains 14 residues. DNA for the CDR3: TGTGCCAGCTCACCAGCCAGGGAGGTCTATGGCTACACCTTC. Translating it yields CASSPAREVYGYTF. Looking up the rest from reference TRBV18 and TRBJ1-2 gives the full variable domain: NAGVMQNPRHLVRRRGQEARLRCSPMKGHSHVYWYRQLPEEGLKFMVYLQKENIIDESGMPKERFSAEFPKEGPSILRIQQVVRGDSAAYFCASSPAREVYGYTFGSGTRLTVV.

V is TRBV19 and J is TRBJ2-3, with 8 nucleotides matching TRBD2. J lost 8 bases, V lost 3 bases, and 16 bases had no gene match. This CDR3 spans 17 amino acids. Germline V gene lookup returns CDR1 LNHDA and CDR2 SQIVND (reference sequence). CDR3 in amino acids: CASSIALREGSTSTQYF. The CDR3 DNA sequence: TGTGCCAGTAGTATTGCCCTCCGGGAGGGGTCAACTAGTACGCAGTATTTT.

This clone has just a few counts. The chain joins TRBV4-2 to TRBJ2-3; 12 nucleotides align to TRBD2. The CDR3 length is 18 residues. The ends lost 0 bases at V and 5 bases at J; junction bases unmatched: 9. Germline values: CDR1 LGHNA, CDR2 YNFKEQ. As DNA, the CDR3 is TGTGCCAGCAGCCAAGAGCCCCATCTAGCGGGGGGGGGAGATACGCAGTATTTT. Encoded protein: CASSQEPHLAGGGDTQYF.

This chain links TRBV9 with TRBJ1-4, with unresolved D. The CDR3 has 13 amino acids. Germline CDR1 is SGDLS and CDR2 is YYNGEE. V lost 4 bases and J 11 bases, leaving 15 bases between the germline ends. The CDR3 DNA sequence: TGTGCCAGCAGCCCTGCGGATCGTCATAAACTGTTTTTT. It encodes CASSPADRHKLFF. The full variable domain, its missing parts supplied by reference TRBV9 and TRBJ1-4, is DSGVTQTPKHLITATGQRVTLRCSPRSGDLSVYWYQQSLDQGLQFLIQYYNGEERAKGNILERFSAQQFPDLHSELNLSSLELGDSALYFCASSPADRHKLFFGSGTQLSVL.

This clone has more than one count but fewer than ten. The V gene is TRBV4-1, the J gene TRBJ2-7; 8 bases agree with TRBD1. J was trimmed by 3 bases and V by 3 bases; bases with no gene match: 7. Germline loops: CDR1 MGHRA, CDR2 YSYEKL. CDR3 length: 15 residues. The CDR3 protein is CASSHDGQGNYEQYF. In nucleotides, the CDR3 is TGCGCCAGCAGCCACGACGGACAGGGAAACTACGAGCAGTACTTC.

The chain couples TRBV9 to TRBJ1-4; 8 bases are a match to TRBD1. The trim removed 4 bases at V and 5 bases at J, leaving 10 bases unmatched. The CDR3 covers 16 residues. Germline V CDR1 and CDR2: SGDLS, YYNGEE. Here the CDR3 DNA reads TGTGCCAGCAGCCCAGAGGGCCGGACAGGGAATGAAAAACTGTTTTTT. This translates into CASSPEGRTGNEKLFF.

The chain links TRBV7-2 to TRBJ2-3; 8 bases agree with TRBD2. This CDR3 contains 18 residues. V lost 2 bases to trimming and J lost 4 bases; unmatched junction nucleotides: 14. Germline CDR1 SGHTA, CDR2 FQGNSA. CDR3 sequence: CASSLNQAGAAVSDTQYF. CDR3 sequence (DNA): TGTGCCAGCAGCTTAAACCAAGCGGGGGCGGCCGTGTCAGATACGCAGTATTTT.

A note on this clone: Compared with germline, one end of the junction differs, possibly owing to a read error. The chain carries TRBV5-6 and TRBJ2-5; D is possibly TRBD2 (6 bases). Germline loops: CDR1 SGHDT, CDR2 YYEEEE. The CDR3 covers 14 residues. The CDR3 loop reads CASRLGRGQETQYF. The DNA for the CDR3 is TGTGCCAGCAGATTGGGACGGGGGCAAGAGACCCAGTACTTC.

V gene TRBV6-1 combines with J gene TRBJ1-2; D gene ambiguous. The CDR3 runs 14 residues. Trimming shortened V by 2 bases and J by 7 bases, and 14 bases separated the two germline ends. Germline V gives CDR1 MNHNS, CDR2 SASEGT. The CDR3 DNA reads TGTGCCAGCAGTGAAAGGATGGTGGAGGGTGGCTACACCTTC. Protein: CASSERMVEGGYTF.

V and J are TRBV7-9 and TRBJ2-7; TRBD2 might be the D (5 bases). This CDR3 has 13 residues. V lost 5 bases to trimming and J lost 4 bases, with 12 bases between them. CDR1 is SEHNR, CDR2 FQNEAQ, per germline (reference sequence). The CDR3 loop reads CASSPLDGYEQYF. The CDR3 nucleotides are TGTGCCAGCAGCCCACTAGACGGTTACGAGCAGTACTTC.

The V gene is TRBV29-1, the J gene TRBJ1-2; D is perhaps TRBD1 (6 bases). V lost 5 bases and J 11 bases, leaving 15 bases between the germline ends. The V gene's germline CDR1 is SQVTM and CDR2 ANQGSEA. CDR3 size: 11 residues. Here the CDR3 DNA reads TGCAGCGTTATTGGGGCAGGGGTATACACCTTC. The encoded protein is CSVIGAGVYTF. The full variable domain, completed using reference TRBV29-1 and TRBJ1-2, is SAVISQKPSRDICQRGTSLTIQCQVDSQVTMMFWYRQQPGQSLTLIATANQGSEATYESGFVIDKFPISRPNLTFSTLTVSNMSPEDSSIYLCSVIGAGVYTFGSGTRLTVV.

This chain uses TRBV28 with TRBJ1-5; D is unresolved. CDR3 length: 13 amino acids. V lost 10 bases and J 2 bases, leaving 12 bases between the germline ends. Germline V gives CDR1 MDHEN, CDR2 SYDVKM. The CDR3 DNA is TGTGCCACCGGACGGGGAGGCAATCAGCCCCAGCATTTT. Amino acid sequence: CATGRGGNQPQHF.

The chain is built from TRBV5-4 and TRBJ1-3, with D hard to call. Germline V lookup: CDR1 SGHNT, CDR2 YYREEE (reference sequence). V lost 2 bases, J lost 6 bases, and 12 bases lay in between. The CDR3 covers 14 residues. The CDR3 coding sequence is TGTGCCAGCAGCTTCGGCGGGTTAGCAAACACCATATATTTT. It codes for CASSFGGLANTIYF.

The chain carries TRBV28 and TRBJ2-5; TRBD2 aligns across 7 bases. The CDR3 runs to 14 residues. The germline gives CDR1 MDHEN, CDR2 SYDVKM. The V gene end was trimmed by 1 base and the J gene end by 2 bases; junction bases not matched to a gene: 1. CDR3: CASSLSLAQETQYF. The CDR3 DNA reads as TGTGCCAGCAGTTTATCACTAGCGCAAGAGACCCAGTACTTC.

This clone was recorded once. The junction shows a germline mismatch at one end, possibly a read error. The V gene is TRBV7-8, the J gene TRBJ2-5; D is possibly TRBD1 (6 bases). This CDR3 has 16 residues. Germline V gives CDR1 SGHVS, CDR2 FQNEAQ. The CDR3 DNA reads as TGTGCCAGCAGTTTAGGGCCAGGGGTAAGCCGAGAGACCCAGTACTTC. Amino acids: CASSLGPGVSRETQYF.

This clone has at least ten counts. This rearrangement joins TRBV11-2 to TRBJ1-2; perhaps TRBD1 as D (6 bases). Germline CDR1 reads SGHAT; CDR2 reads FQNNGV. V was cut by 4 bases and J by 3 bases, with 12 bases left in between. The CDR3 runs 14 residues. The CDR3 region is CASSSLSGDYGYTF. Written as DNA, the CDR3 is TGTGCCAGCAGCTCCCTCTCAGGGGACTATGGCTACACCTTC.